This T cell receptor (beta chain) was captured in a study of blood T cells in healthy people across ages. A sample-barcoded 5' primer and a J-beta primer mix were used in a second PCR of about 7 to 12 cycles. From the 5' RACE reads, TCRdb called clonotypes with MiXCR, one entry per CDR3 protein. The repertoire consists of under 1 million distinct CDR3 sequences, with about 42% occurring once and the leading ten covering roughly a fifth. Per the germline V gene, CDR1 is SGHRS and CDR2 is YFSETQ. Trimming cost V 0 bases and J 5 bases, with 12 bases left between them. The CDR3 runs to 15 residues. The source material was blood. This sequence was found in a man between 60 and 70 years old in good health. The chain uses TRBV5-1 and TRBJ2-4; D unclear. Here the CDR3 DNA reads TGCGCCAGCAGCTTGGCCTATGAGCCGCAAAACATTCAGTACTTC. Amino acid sequence: CASSLAYEPQNIQYF.